Each of the 12 T cell receptor beta chains below was sequenced from the same sample in a study of blood T cells in healthy people across ages. Combining a sample-barcoded 5' primer with a J-beta primer mix, a second PCR ran for about 7 to 11 cycles. TCRdb ran MiXCR on the 5' RACE reads and lists one entry per CDR3 protein. The data hold about 970,000 distinct CDR3 sequences, with roughly 51% observed a single time. The sample taken for sequencing was blood. These receptors came from a woman aged 55-75 years in good health.

The gene calls are TRBV29-1 and TRBJ2-7; D might be TRBD2 (6 bases). V lost 0 bases to trimming and J lost 2 bases, with 14 bases between them. The CDR3 has 15 residues. The germline V gene has CDR1 SQVTM and CDR2 ANQGSEA. The CDR3 bases are TGCAGCGTTGAAGAGGAAGCGGGTCCCCCCTACGAGCAGTACTTC. This encodes CSVEEEAGPPYEQYF.

This chain links TRBV7-8 with TRBJ2-1; 7 nucleotides match TRBD2. The closer fit of TRBJ2-7 to the DNA end suggests the J call may be wrong. Germline V CDR1 and CDR2: SGHVS, FQNEAQ. This CDR3 has 15 amino acids. The CDR3 spells CASSFQTSSLNEQYF. Here the CDR3 DNA reads TGTGCCAGCAGCTTCCAGACTAGCAGTCTTAACGAGCAGTACTTC.

This clonotype appeared once. The chain employs TRBV6-2 or TRBV6-3 and TRBJ2-1; D unresolved. This CDR3 spans 11 amino acids. In germline, CDR1 is MNHEY, CDR2 SVGEGT. Trimming took 0 bases from V and 12 from J, leaving 6 bases between them. CDR3 residues: CASSYSIWQFF. The CDR3 coding sequence is TGTGCCAGCAGTTACTCAATTTGGCAGTTCTTC.

The chain employs TRBV2 and TRBJ2-1; 13 positions agree with TRBD2. This CDR3 has 16 residues. Germline assignment: CDR1 SNHLY and CDR2 FYNNEI. The ends lost 4 bases at V and 4 bases at J; junction bases unmatched: 4. The CDR3 loop is CASSGPGLAGYNEQFF. As DNA, the CDR3 is TGTGCCAGCAGTGGACCGGGACTAGCGGGGTACAATGAGCAGTTCTTC.

A few counts support this clonotype. The rearrangement uses TRBV6-1 and TRBJ2-5; 9 bases are a match to TRBD1. The CDR3 totals 13 residues. Trimming removed 7 bases from V and 4 bases from J; junction bases left unmatched: 4. Germline assignment: CDR1 MNHNS and CDR2 SASEGT. The CDR3 protein is CASTGTGTETQYF. CDR3 DNA sequence: TGTGCCAGCACTGGGACAGGGACAGAGACCCAGTACTTC.

Comment on this clonotype: Compared with germline, one end of the junction differs, possibly owing to a read error. The chain recombines TRBV11-2 with TRBJ2-1; TRBD2 agrees at 14 bases. Gene TRBJ2-7 matches the end of the DNA better, so the J call may be wrong. Looked up from germline, CDR1 is SGHAT and CDR2 is FQNNGV. The CDR3 has 21 residues. CDR3 sequence reads: CATSPRAPGLAGVTSYNEQYF. In DNA form, the CDR3 reads TGTGCCACCAGCCCCAGGGCCCCGGGACTAGCGGGAGTTACCTCCTACAATGAGCAGTACTTC.

The chain combines TRBV5-6 with TRBJ1-2; no reliable D call. V dropped 5 bases and J dropped 8 bases, with 10 bases sitting between them. CDR3 length: 11 amino acids. Germline V gene sequence: CDR1 SGHDT, CDR2 YYEEEE. CDR3: CASSFLLGYTF. The CDR3 region has the DNA TGTGCCAGCAGTTTCCTCTTGGGCTACACCTTC.

This clonotype has more than one count but fewer than ten. This CDR3 is CASSQELVPFTDTQYF. CDR3 in DNA: TGCGCCAGCAGCCAAGAGTTAGTCCCTTTCACAGATACGCAGTATTTT. V gene TRBV4-1 combines with J gene TRBJ2-3; D remains ambiguous. The germline CDR1 and CDR2 sequences are MGHRA and YSYEKL. V was shortened by 0 bases and J by 2 bases, with 12 bases between the two germline ends. The CDR3 runs 16 residues.

This rearrangement joins TRBV12-3 or TRBV12-4 to TRBJ1-5, with D unclear. The CDR3 is 11 residues long. The germline V and J ends were trimmed by 3 bases and 11 bases, with 8 bases remaining between them. The CDR3 spells CASSFSMTQHF. The CDR3 nucleotides read TGTGCCAGCAGTTTTTCTATGACCCAGCATTTT.

This clonotype was picked up a small number of times. The chain employs TRBV7-2 and TRBJ2-1; D unresolved. Between the trimmed V and J ends, which lost 6 bases and 8 bases, there was a span of 17 bases. CDR3 length: 14 amino acids. Germline CDR1 is SGHTA and CDR2 is FQGNSA. The CDR3 DNA sequence: TGTGCCAGCAGTCTCAATGTCGGTCATGATGAGCAGTTCTTC. This sequence encodes CASSLNVGHDEQFF.

This clonotype was counted a few times. The rearrangement uses TRBV20-1 and TRBJ2-3, with TRBD2 matching 7 bases. The CDR3 is made up of 14 amino acids. In germline, CDR1 is DFQATT, CDR2 SNEGSKA (reference sequence). The trim removed 3 bases at V and 5 bases at J, leaving 8 bases unmatched. The CDR3 region is CSAREASGRDTQYF. CDR3 bases: TGCAGTGCTAGGGAAGCTAGCGGCCGAGATACGCAGTATTTT.

The chain has TRBV27 and TRBJ2-7; TRBD2 is a possible D gene (6 bases). Judging by the DNA end, TRBJ2-5 fits better; the J call may be wrong. Looked up from germline, CDR1 is MNHEY and CDR2 is SMNVEV (reference sequence). The CDR3 runs to 14 residues. Here the CDR3 reads CASSLLSGSGTQYF. DNA of the CDR3: TGTGCCAGCAGTTTGTTGAGCGGGTCGGGGACCCAGTACTTC.